In this sample, the clone carrying this T cell receptor (beta chain) turned up a few times. The antigen remains undetermined. Between the trimmed V and J ends, which lost 4 bases and 0 bases, there was a span of 16 bases. CDR1 is SQVTM and CDR2 is ANQGSEA in the germline V gene. The CDR3 runs to 15 residues. These data come from a study of CD8 T cells in ankylosing spondylitis. The authors made TCR beta libraries by quantitative 5'-RACE with molecular barcodes. Using its own MiXCR run on the 5' RACE reads, TCRdb lists one record per CDR3 protein. The repertoire consists of 250,000 to 300,000 distinct CDR3 sequences, with 15% to 20% occurring once and the leading ten covering about a third. Study findings and constraints: Characteristic of ankylosing spondylitis blood, it appeared, was a TCR beta motif comprising roughly eight highly homologous variants. Certain motif variants had earlier appeared in reactive arthritis synovial fluid and blood.

Material: blood, either unsorted or a sorted T cell fraction (not recorded which). The origin of this receptor is a male donor with ankylosing spondylitis or in good health (not recorded which). This chain connects TRBV29-1 to TRBJ2-7, with D unresolved. CDR3 nucleotides: TGCAGCGTTGTAGTTTCAGGCTACTCCTCCTACGAGCAGTACTTC. Its protein is CSVVVSGYSSYEQYF.